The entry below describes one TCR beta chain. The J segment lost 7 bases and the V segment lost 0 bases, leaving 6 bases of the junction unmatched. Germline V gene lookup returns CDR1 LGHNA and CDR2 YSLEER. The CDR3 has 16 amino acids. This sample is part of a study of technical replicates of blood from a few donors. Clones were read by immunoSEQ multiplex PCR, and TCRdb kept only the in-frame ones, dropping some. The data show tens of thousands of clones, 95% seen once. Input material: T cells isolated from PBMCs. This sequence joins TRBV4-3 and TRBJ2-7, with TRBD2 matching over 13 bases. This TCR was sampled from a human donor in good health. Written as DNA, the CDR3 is TGCGCCAGCAGCCAAGATTCCGGACTAGCGGGAGAGGAGCAGTACTTC. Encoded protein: CASSQDSGLAGEEQYF.